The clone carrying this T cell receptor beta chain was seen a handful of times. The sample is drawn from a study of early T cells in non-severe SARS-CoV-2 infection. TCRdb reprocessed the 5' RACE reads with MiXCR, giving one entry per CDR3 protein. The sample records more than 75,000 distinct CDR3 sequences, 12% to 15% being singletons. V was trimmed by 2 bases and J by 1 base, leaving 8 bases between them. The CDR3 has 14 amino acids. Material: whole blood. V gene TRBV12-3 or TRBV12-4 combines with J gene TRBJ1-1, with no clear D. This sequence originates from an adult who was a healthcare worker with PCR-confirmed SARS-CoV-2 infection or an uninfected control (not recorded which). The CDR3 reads CASSLSSGNTEAFF. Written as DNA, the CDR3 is TGTGCCAGCAGTTTAAGTTCAGGGAACACTGAAGCTTTCTTT.